This passage covers 31 T cell receptor beta chains from one sample sequenced in a study of spatial heterogeneity in lung cancer. Described time point: sample taken at primary tumor resection. In each case, whole RNA from tumor, nontumor lung or frozen PBMC was sequenced unsorted. TCRdb re-called the 5' RACE reads through MiXCR, storing one row per CDR3 protein. This sample has under 11,000 distinct CDR3 sequences, with 4.5% to 7% found just once. The specimen was PBMCs, collected at surgery. These receptor sequences come from a male donor with early-stage non-small cell lung cancer.

In this sample, this clonotype turned up many times. The chain is built from TRBV7-9 and TRBJ2-7; D not certain. The germline gives CDR1 SEHNR, CDR2 FQNEAQ (reference sequence). The V gene lost 1 base and the J gene lost 5 bases, with 18 bases spanning the gap. This CDR3 contains 16 residues. The CDR3 DNA sequence: TGTGCCAGCAGCTTAGTACAAGCCTCAAAGAACAACGAGCAGTACTTC. It encodes CASSLVQASKNNEQYF.

The chain links TRBV7-2 to TRBJ2-7; 8 positions match TRBD2. The V gene's germline CDR1 is SGHTA and CDR2 FQGNSA. This CDR3 region has 17 residues. V trimming: 4 bases; J trimming: 3 bases; junction bases outside the gene matches: 14. CDR3 protein: CASSSRASGGQFYEQYF. CDR3 sequence (DNA): TGTGCCAGCAGCTCCCGGGCAAGCGGGGGACAATTCTACGAGCAGTACTTC. The whole variable domain, filled in from reference TRBV7-2 and TRBJ2-7, reads GAGVSQSPSNKVTEKGKDVELRCDPISGHTALYWYRQSLGQGLEFLIYFQGNSAPDKSGLPSDRFSAERTGGSVSTLTIQRTQQEDSAVYLCASSSRASGGQFYEQYFGPGTRLTVT.

This clonotype was detected ten times or more. The J gene is TRBJ1-5, the V gene TRBV21-1. TRBV21-1 is noted as a pseudogene. The CDR3 contains 20 residues. The DNA of the CDR3 is TGTGCCAGCAGCAAATTCCCCCCCGGCAGGGAGGTAGGCAGCAATCAGCCCCAGCATTTT. It translates to CASSKFPPGREVGSNQPQHF.

This clonotype is judged medium-sized. The chain recombines TRBV12-3 or TRBV12-4 with TRBJ2-1; the D gene is possibly TRBD2 (6 bases). The CDR3 spans 13 residues. The CDR3 DNA is TGTGCGGGAGGAACAAACTCCTACAATGAGCAGTTCTTC. Protein: CAGGTNSYNEQFF.

In this sample, this clonotype turned up many times. The chain uses TRBV18 and TRBJ2-2; TRBD2 agrees at 8 bases. V shed 5 bases and J 0 bases; nucleotides not matched to a gene: 5. This CDR3 spans 16 amino acids. In germline, CDR1 is KGHSH, CDR2 LQKENI. The CDR3 sequence is CASSSAGLANTGELFF. In DNA, the CDR3 is TGTGCCAGCTCATCAGCGGGACTAGCGAACACCGGGGAGCTGTTTTTT.

This clonotype was seen many times. The CDR3 DNA reads as TGTGCCAGCACCATCCGCCGGGACGAGACCTACGAGCAGTACTTC. Amino acid sequence: CASTIRRDETYEQYF. This chain uses TRBV3-1 with TRBJ2-7, with D perhaps assigned TRBD1 or TRBD2 (5 bases each). CDR1 and CDR2 from the germline V gene are LGHDT and YNNKEL (reference sequence). The CDR3 is made up of 15 amino acids. Trimming shortened V by 7 bases and J by 2 bases, and 18 bases separated the two germline ends.

This clonotype was seen many times. V usage is TRBV28 and J usage is TRBJ1-1; D might be TRBD1 (6 bases). The CDR3 sequence is 14 residues long. The V end lost 3 bases, the J end lost 6 bases, and 14 bases lay between the germline ends. Germline assignment: CDR1 MDHEN and CDR2 SYDVKM. CDR3 protein: CASSLGPGQPEAFF. CDR3 nucleotides: TGTGCCAGCAGTTTGGGACCAGGACAGCCTGAAGCTTTCTTT. The complete variable domain, with remaining parts taken from reference TRBV28 and TRBJ1-1, reads DVKVTQSSRYLVKRTGEKVFLECVQDMDHENMFWYRQDPGLGLRLIYFSYDVKMKEKGDIPEGYSVSREKKERFSLILESASTNQTSMYLCASSLGPGQPEAFFGQGTRLTVV.

The sample holds many counts of this clonotype. The chain links TRBV28 to TRBJ1-2, with D perhaps matching TRBD1 (5 bases). Looked up from germline, CDR1 is MDHEN and CDR2 is SYDVKM. V was trimmed by 5 bases and J by 5 bases, leaving 12 bases between them. The CDR3 has 13 residues. CDR3 DNA sequence: TGTGCCAGCAGTACAGGCTCCGCGTATGGCTACACCTTC. Its protein product is CASSTGSAYGYTF.

By share of the sample, this clonotype is medium-sized (0.01 to 0.1%). The genes are TRBV29-1 and TRBJ1-1, with D perhaps matching TRBD1 (6 bases). From germline, CDR1 is SQVTM and CDR2 ANQGSEA. CDR3 size: 14 residues. The germline V and J ends were trimmed by 1 base and 6 bases, with 15 bases remaining between them. Written as DNA, the CDR3 is TGCAGCGTTGAAGTATCATGGGAGGGGGCTGAAGCTTTCTTT. Translated, it gives CSVEVSWEGAEAFF.

This clonotype was seen at least ten times. The CDR3 here is CASSTGAGEQYF. The CDR3 DNA follows: TGTGCCAGCAGTACAGGGGCGGGGGAGCAGTACTTC. The chain uses TRBV28 and TRBJ2-7; tentative D call: TRBD1 (7 bases). The CDR3 is 12 residues long. Germline CDR1 reads MDHEN; CDR2 reads SYDVKM. V lost 5 bases to trimming and J lost 7 bases, with 12 bases between them.

By proportion, this clonotype is medium-sized. The chain joins TRBV6-6 to TRBJ2-1; the D is unclear. The length of the CDR3 is 12 residues. V shed 2 bases and J shed 4 bases, with 3 bases lying between them. Per the germline V gene, CDR1 is MNHNY and CDR2 is SVGAGI (reference sequence). CDR3 residues: CASSYRYNEQFF. The CDR3 bases are TGTGCCAGCAGTTACAGATACAATGAGCAGTTCTTC.

The table lists this clonotype with many counts. V gene TRBV28 combines with J gene TRBJ1-2; tentative D call: TRBD1 (5 bases). Trimming took off 3 bases at V and 0 bases at J, with 8 bases between the two ends. CDR1 MDHEN and CDR2 SYDVKM come from the germline V gene. The CDR3 is made up of 14 amino acids. DNA of the CDR3: TGTGCCAGCAGTTTCGGGACCGCTAACTATGGCTACACCTTC. Protein sequence: CASSFGTANYGYTF.

This clonotype is medium-sized. This chain uses TRBV18 with TRBJ2-7; unclear D gene. V was cut by 3 bases and J by 6 bases, with 18 bases left in between. The CDR3 sequence is 15 residues long. CDR1 and CDR2 from the germline V gene are KGHSH and LQKENI. CDR3 amino acids: CASSPPDVAFPEQYF. The DNA of the CDR3 is TGTGCCAGCTCACCCCCGGACGTCGCTTTTCCCGAGCAGTACTTC.

This clonotype is deemed medium-sized. This rearrangement joins TRBV23-1 to TRBJ2-2, with D perhaps being TRBD1 or TRBD2 (6 bases each). TRBV23-1 carries the ORF label, with uncertain function. The germline V and J ends were trimmed by 2 bases and 1 base, with 11 bases remaining between them. This CDR3 is built from 16 residues. The CDR3: CASSQGGDMNTGELFF. CDR3 sequence (DNA): TGCGCCAGCAGTCAAGGCGGGGACATGAACACCGGGGAGCTGTTTTTT.

This clonotype was seen a handful of times. This chain uses TRBV29-1 with TRBJ2-5; the match to TRBD2 covers 11 bases. The J segment lost 3 bases and the V segment lost 5 bases, leaving 11 bases of the junction unmatched. This CDR3 comprises 16 residues. Germline-derived CDR1 and CDR2 are SQVTM and ANQGSEA. The CDR3 here is CSVFRPGTSGKETQYF. As DNA, the CDR3 is TGCAGCGTTTTTAGGCCTGGGACTAGCGGAAAAGAGACCCAGTACTTC. The whole variable domain, remainder taken from reference TRBV29-1 and TRBJ2-5, is SAVISQKPSRDICQRGTSLTIQCQVDSQVTMMFWYRQQPGQSLTLIATANQGSEATYESGFVIDKFPISRPNLTFSTLTVSNMSPEDSSIYLCSVFRPGTSGKETQYFGPGTRLLVL.

This clonotype came up many times. The CDR3 nucleotides read TGTGCCAGCAGTTTAGGGTCACAGCCCCAGCATTTT. Translated, it gives CASSLGSQPQHF. The V and J genes are TRBV28 and TRBJ1-5; D gene uncertain. Looked up from germline, CDR1 is MDHEN and CDR2 is SYDVKM. With 2 bases removed from V and 7 bases from J, the gap between germline ends came to 6 bases. The CDR3 covers 12 residues.

The gene calls are TRBV27 and TRBJ2-3, with a tentative D call TRBD2 (6 bases). The germline V gene encodes CDR1 MNHEY and CDR2 SMNVEV (reference sequence). The CDR3 loop spans 15 amino acids. V was trimmed by 2 bases and J by 7 bases, leaving 16 bases between them. As DNA, the CDR3 is TGTGCCAGCAGTTTAAGGGGACTCGACTCAAATACGCAGTATTTT. Translation gives CASSLRGLDSNTQYF.

This clonotype was counted ten times or more. V and J are TRBV27 and TRBJ1-4, with 7 bases fitting TRBD1. Looked up from germline, CDR1 is MNHEY and CDR2 is SMNVEV (reference sequence). V dropped 6 bases and J dropped 8; count of bases not matched to a gene: 9. The CDR3 consists of 14 residues. CDR3 DNA: TGTGCCAGCAGAGGAGACAGGGACGGCGAAAAACTGTTTTTT. Translation gives CASRGDRDGEKLFF.

This clonotype was detected ten times or more. The V and J genes are TRBV19 and TRBJ2-1; D is ambiguous. Trimming removed 3 bases at V and 4 bases at J, with 16 bases between. The CDR3 sequence is 16 residues long. Per the germline V gene, CDR1 is LNHDA and CDR2 is SQIVND (reference sequence). CDR3 in amino acids: CASSILSGREYNEQFF. CDR3 DNA sequence: TGTGCCAGTAGTATTTTATCCGGACGAGAATACAATGAGCAGTTCTTC.

In its sample, this clonotype was seen many times. The chain combines TRBV7-2 with TRBJ2-7, with 8 bases matching TRBD1. The ends lost 1 base at V and 7 bases at J; junction bases unmatched: 12. Germline V gene sequence: CDR1 SGHTA, CDR2 FQGNSA. The CDR3 runs 16 residues. The CDR3 spells CASSLVSGTGRGEQYF. CDR3 in DNA: TGTGCCAGCAGCTTAGTATCTGGGACAGGACGGGGAGAGCAGTACTTC. The whole variable domain, filled in from reference TRBV7-2 and TRBJ2-7, reads GAGVSQSPSNKVTEKGKDVELRCDPISGHTALYWYRQSLGQGLEFLIYFQGNSAPDKSGLPSDRFSAERTGGSVSTLTIQRTQQEDSAVYLCASSLVSGTGRGEQYFGPGTRLTVT.

In its sample, this clonotype was seen a few times. The chain has TRBV6-4 and TRBJ2-4, with 7 bases matching TRBD2. The CDR3 is 13 residues long. Germline loops: CDR1 MRHNA, CDR2 SNTAGT. V was clipped by 5 bases and J by 14 bases; unmatched bases: 12. The CDR3 here is CASSSDLRGVKYF. The CDR3, as DNA: TGTGCCAGCAGTTCTGATTTACGGGGGGTAAAGTACTTC.

This clonotype was seen ten or more times. This sequence joins TRBV13 and TRBJ2-6; a weak D match, TRBD1 (5 bases). Germline-derived CDR1 and CDR2 are PRHDT and FYEKMQ (reference sequence). The CDR3 is 18 amino acids. Trimming pared 1 base from V and 1 base from J, leaving 14 bases between. The CDR3 is CASSLDGQGRSGANVLTF. The CDR3 nucleotides read TGTGCCAGCAGCTTAGATGGGCAGGGCCGATCTGGGGCCAACGTCCTGACTTTC.

This clonotype is classed as medium-sized. The chain uses TRBV6-5 and TRBJ1-5; no reliable D call. The CDR3 runs 16 residues. Trimming removed 0 bases from V and 9 bases from J, with 18 bases in between. Per the germline V gene, CDR1 is MNHEY and CDR2 is SVGAGI. The CDR3: CASSYSNKDPVWPQHF. CDR3 bases: TGTGCCAGCAGTTACTCGAATAAAGACCCTGTGTGGCCCCAGCATTTT.

By share, this clonotype ranks as medium-sized. The chain combines TRBV19 with TRBJ2-2; D is tentatively TRBD1 or TRBD2 (5 bases each). Germline V lookup: CDR1 LNHDA, CDR2 SQIVND (reference sequence). This CDR3 has 20 amino acids. V lost 6 bases to trimming and J lost 1 base, with 27 bases between them. Here the CDR3 reads CASSDGDRGAVARNTGELFF. Written as DNA, the CDR3 is TGTGCCAGTAGCGACGGCGACCGAGGGGCCGTGGCCCGGAACACCGGGGAGCTGTTTTTT.

This clonotype is categorized as medium-sized. The chain uses TRBV6-5 and TRBJ1-4; no reliable D call. CDR3 length: 14 amino acids. Trimming removed 5 bases from V and 10 bases from J, with 17 bases in between. Germline CDR1 and CDR2: MNHEY and SVGAGI. CDR3 residues: CASSTPQNRGKLFF. The DNA of the CDR3 is TGTGCCAGCAGTACACCACAAAATCGGGGAAAACTGTTTTTT.

Ten or more counts support this clonotype. The J gene is TRBJ2-4, the V gene TRBV29-1; D perhaps matches TRBD1 (5 bases). CDR1 and CDR2 from the germline V gene are SQVTM and ANQGSEA. Trimming shortened V by 6 bases and J by 0 bases, and 9 bases separated the two germline ends. The CDR3 loop spans 13 amino acids. The CDR3: CSVVGVAKNIQYF. The CDR3 DNA sequence: TGCAGCGTCGTAGGGGTAGCCAAAAACATTCAGTACTTC.

This clonotype was found many times. The V call is TRBV20-1, the J call TRBJ2-2; possibly TRBD1 for D (6 bases). Between the trimmed V and J ends, which lost 6 bases and 5 bases, there was a span of 16 bases. The CDR3 contains 14 residues. Germline V lookup: CDR1 DFQATT, CDR2 SNEGSKA (reference sequence). CDR3 in DNA: TGCAGTGCACCATCTAGGACAGAAACCGGGGAGCTGTTTTTT. Amino acid sequence: CSAPSRTETGELFF.

The chain employs TRBV28 and TRBJ2-2, with D uncertain. Germline lookup yields CDR1 MDHEN and CDR2 SYDVKM. CDR3 length: 12 residues. The V and J ends lost 6 bases and 7 bases respectively, with 9 bases between them. In nucleotides, the CDR3 is TGTGCCAGCAGGGTTGGAAGCGGGGAGCTGTTTTTT. It encodes CASRVGSGELFF.

This clonotype showed up many times. The CDR3 DNA follows: TGTGCCAGCACCCTCTTTCAGGGGGCTACCGGGGAGCTGTTTTTT. Its protein is CASTLFQGATGELFF. The chain is built from TRBV3-1 and TRBJ2-2, with 8 bases identical to TRBD1. Germline CDR1 reads LGHDT; CDR2 reads YNNKEL (reference sequence). With 7 bases clipped from V and 5 bases from J, the junction kept 9 bases outside the gene matches. This CDR3 contains 15 residues.

This clonotype was detected only a few times. The genes are TRBV12-5 and TRBJ2-3; TRBD2 is a possible D gene (6 bases). The CDR3 has 16 residues. Germline V gives CDR1 LGHNT, CDR2 FRNRAP. V shed 1 base and J shed 2 bases, with 13 bases lying between them. CDR3 residues: CASGLGTGEYTDTQYF. CDR3 bases: TGTGCTAGTGGTTTGGGCACGGGAGAGTACACAGATACGCAGTATTTT. The full variable domain, its missing parts supplied by reference TRBV12-5 and TRBJ2-3, is DARVTQTPRHKVTEMGQEVTMRCQPILGHNTVFWYRQTMMQGLELLAYFRNRAPLDDSGMPKDRFSAEMPDATLATLKIQPSEPRDSAVYFCASGLGTGEYTDTQYFGPGTRLTVL.

By share, this clonotype counts as medium-sized. This sequence joins TRBV12-3 or TRBV12-4 and TRBJ2-1; a weak D match, TRBD2 (5 bases). Trimming pared 1 base from V and 2 bases from J, leaving 12 bases between. The CDR3 sequence is 16 residues long. CDR3 amino acids: CASSLVASSTYNEQFF. The DNA of the CDR3 is TGTGCCAGCAGTTTAGTCGCTAGCTCAACCTACAATGAGCAGTTCTTC.